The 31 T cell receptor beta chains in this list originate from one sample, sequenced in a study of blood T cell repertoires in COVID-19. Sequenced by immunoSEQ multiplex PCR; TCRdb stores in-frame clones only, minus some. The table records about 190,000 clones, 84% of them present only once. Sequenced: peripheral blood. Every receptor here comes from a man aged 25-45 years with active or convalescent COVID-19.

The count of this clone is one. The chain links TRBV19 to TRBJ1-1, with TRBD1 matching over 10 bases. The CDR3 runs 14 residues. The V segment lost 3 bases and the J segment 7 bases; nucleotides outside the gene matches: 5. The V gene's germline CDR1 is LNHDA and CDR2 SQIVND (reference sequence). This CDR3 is CASSMGQGLGEAFF. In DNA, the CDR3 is TGTGCCAGTAGTATGGGACAGGGGCTGGGTGAAGCTTTCTTT.

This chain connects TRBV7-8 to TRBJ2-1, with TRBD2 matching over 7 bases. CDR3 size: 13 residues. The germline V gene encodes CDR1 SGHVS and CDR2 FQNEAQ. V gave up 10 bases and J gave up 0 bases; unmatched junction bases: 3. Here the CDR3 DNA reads TGTGCCACTAGCGGTAGCTCCTACAATGAGCAGTTCTTC. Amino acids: CATSGSSYNEQFF.

CDR3 loop: CASNPSGSYNEQFF. Written as DNA, the CDR3 is TGTGCCAGCAACCCTAGCGGATCCTACAATGAGCAGTTCTTC. The V call is TRBV6-5, the J call TRBJ2-1; 7 nucleotides align to TRBD2. J lost 1 base, V lost 7 bases, and 4 bases had no gene match. The CDR3 covers 14 residues. CDR1 MNHEY and CDR2 SVGAGI come from the germline V gene.

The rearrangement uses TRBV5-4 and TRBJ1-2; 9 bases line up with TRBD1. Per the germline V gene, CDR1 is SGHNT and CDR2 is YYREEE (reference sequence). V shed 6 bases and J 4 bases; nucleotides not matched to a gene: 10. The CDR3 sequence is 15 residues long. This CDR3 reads CASNNRDRAVYGYTF. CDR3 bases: TGTGCCAGCAACAACCGGGACAGGGCGGTCTATGGCTACACCTTC.

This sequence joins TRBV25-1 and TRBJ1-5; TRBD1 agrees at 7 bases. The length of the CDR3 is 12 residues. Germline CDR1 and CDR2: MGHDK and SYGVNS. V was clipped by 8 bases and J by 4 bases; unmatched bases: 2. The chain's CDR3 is CASQTGNQPQHF. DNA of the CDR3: TGTGCCAGCCAGACAGGGAATCAGCCCCAGCATTTT.

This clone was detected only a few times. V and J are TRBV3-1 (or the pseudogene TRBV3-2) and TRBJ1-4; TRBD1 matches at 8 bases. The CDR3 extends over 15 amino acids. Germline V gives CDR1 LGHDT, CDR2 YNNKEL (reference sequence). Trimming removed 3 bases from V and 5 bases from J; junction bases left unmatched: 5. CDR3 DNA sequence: TGTGCCAGCAGCCAGACAGGGGTCTTCAATGAAAAACTGTTTTTT. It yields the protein CASSQTGVFNEKLFF.

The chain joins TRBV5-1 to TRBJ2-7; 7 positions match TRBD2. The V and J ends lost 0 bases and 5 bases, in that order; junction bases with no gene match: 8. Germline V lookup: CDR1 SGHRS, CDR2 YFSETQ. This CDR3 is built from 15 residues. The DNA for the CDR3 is TGCGCCAGCAGCTTGGCAGGAAGCGGGAAGGACGAGCAGTACTTC. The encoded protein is CASSLAGSGKDEQYF.

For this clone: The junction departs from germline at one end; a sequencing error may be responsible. In DNA, the CDR3 is TGCGCCAGCAGCCAAGGAGGGGGACAGGGTCACTCCTTC. This codes for CASSQGGGQGHSF. The chain is built from TRBV4-3 and TRBJ1-2; 9 bases are shared with TRBD1. Germline CDR1 and CDR2: LGHNA and YSLEER. The CDR3 loop spans 13 amino acids.

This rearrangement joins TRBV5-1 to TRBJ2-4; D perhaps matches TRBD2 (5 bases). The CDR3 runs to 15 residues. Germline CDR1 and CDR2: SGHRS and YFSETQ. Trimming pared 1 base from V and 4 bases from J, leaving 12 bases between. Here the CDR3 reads CASSLRTLGKNIQYF. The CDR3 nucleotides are TGCGCCAGCAGCTTGCGGACTCTTGGTAAAAACATTCAGTACTTC.

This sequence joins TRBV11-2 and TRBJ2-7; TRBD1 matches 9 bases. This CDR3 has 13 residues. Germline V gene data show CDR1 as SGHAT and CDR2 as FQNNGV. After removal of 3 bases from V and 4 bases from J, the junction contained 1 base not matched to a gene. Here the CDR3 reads CASSLTGGYEQYV. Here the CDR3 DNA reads TGTGCCAGCAGCTTGACAGGGGGATACGAGCAGTACGTC.

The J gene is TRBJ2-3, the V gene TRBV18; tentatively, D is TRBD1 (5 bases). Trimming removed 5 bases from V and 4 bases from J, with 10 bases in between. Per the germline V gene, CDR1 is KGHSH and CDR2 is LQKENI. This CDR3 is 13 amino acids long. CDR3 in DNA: TGTGCCAGCTCATCCGGACAACCAGATACGCAGTATTTT. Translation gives CASSSGQPDTQYF.

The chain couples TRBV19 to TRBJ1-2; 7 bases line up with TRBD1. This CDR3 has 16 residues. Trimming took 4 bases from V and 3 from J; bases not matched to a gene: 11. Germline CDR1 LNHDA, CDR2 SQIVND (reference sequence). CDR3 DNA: TGTGCCAGTAGTACCGACAGGGATAGGGGGGACTATGGCTACACCTTC. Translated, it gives CASSTDRDRGDYGYTF.

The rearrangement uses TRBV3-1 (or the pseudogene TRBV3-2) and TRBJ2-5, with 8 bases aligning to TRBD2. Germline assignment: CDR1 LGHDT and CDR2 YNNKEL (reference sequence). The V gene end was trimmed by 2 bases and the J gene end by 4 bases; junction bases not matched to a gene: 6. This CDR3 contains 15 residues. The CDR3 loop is CASSQTSAGGETQYF. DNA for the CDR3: TGTGCCAGCAGCCAAACCAGCGCGGGAGGAGAGACCCAGTACTTC.

CDR3 DNA sequence: TGTGCCAGCAGCTTGAGTGGGACTAGCGGCCTATATGTCATTCAGTACTTC. Translating it yields CASSLSGTSGLYVIQYF. The chain recombines TRBV5-6 with TRBJ2-4; 11 bases are a match to TRBD2. V was clipped by 1 base and J by 9 bases; unmatched bases: 12. This CDR3 contains 17 residues. CDR1 SGHDT and CDR2 YYEEEE come from the germline V gene.

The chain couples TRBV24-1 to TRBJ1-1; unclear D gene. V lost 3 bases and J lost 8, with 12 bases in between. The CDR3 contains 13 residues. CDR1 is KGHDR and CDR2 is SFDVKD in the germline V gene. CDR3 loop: CATSDGGQREAFF. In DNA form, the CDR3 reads TGTGCCACCAGTGATGGAGGGCAAAGGGAAGCTTTCTTT.

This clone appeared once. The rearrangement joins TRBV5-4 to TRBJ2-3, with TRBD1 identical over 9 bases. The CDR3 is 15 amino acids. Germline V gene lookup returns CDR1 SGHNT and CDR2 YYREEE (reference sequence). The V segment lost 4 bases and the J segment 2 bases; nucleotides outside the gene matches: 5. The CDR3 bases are TGTGCCAGCAGCCGGGGACAGGGAGACACAGATACGCAGTATTTT. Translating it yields CASSRGQGDTDTQYF.

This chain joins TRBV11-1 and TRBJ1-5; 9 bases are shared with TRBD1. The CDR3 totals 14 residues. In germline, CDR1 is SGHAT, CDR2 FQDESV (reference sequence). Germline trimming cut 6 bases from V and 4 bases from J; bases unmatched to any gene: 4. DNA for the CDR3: TGTGCCAGCAGTTCCGGACAGGGGAATCAGCCCCAGCATTTT. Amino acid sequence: CASSSGQGNQPQHF.

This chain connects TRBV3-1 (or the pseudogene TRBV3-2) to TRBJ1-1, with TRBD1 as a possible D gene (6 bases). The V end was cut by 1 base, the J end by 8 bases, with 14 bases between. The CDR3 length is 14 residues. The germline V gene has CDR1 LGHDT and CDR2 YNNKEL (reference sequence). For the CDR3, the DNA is TGTGCCAGCAGCCAAGTCAACGCAGGACAGGAAGCTTTCTTT. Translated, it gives CASSQVNAGQEAFF.

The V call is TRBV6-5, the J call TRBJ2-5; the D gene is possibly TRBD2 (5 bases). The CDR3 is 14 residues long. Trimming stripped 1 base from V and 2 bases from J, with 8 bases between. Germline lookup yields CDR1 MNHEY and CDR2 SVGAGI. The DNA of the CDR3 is TGTGCCAGCAGTTACTTCGGGGAACAAGAGACCCAGTACTTC. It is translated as CASSYFGEQETQYF.

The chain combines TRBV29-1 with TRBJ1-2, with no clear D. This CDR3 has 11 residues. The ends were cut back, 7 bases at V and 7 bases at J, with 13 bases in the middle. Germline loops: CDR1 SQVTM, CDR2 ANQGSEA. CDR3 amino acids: CSAAQVFGYTF. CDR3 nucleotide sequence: TGCAGCGCCGCGCAGGTTTTTGGCTACACCTTC.

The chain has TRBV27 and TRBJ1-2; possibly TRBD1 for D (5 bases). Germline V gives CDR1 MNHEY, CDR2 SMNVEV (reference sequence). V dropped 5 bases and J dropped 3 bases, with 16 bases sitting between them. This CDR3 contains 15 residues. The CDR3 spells CASSPLGGSDYGYTF. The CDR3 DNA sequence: TGTGCCAGCAGTCCCCTCGGGGGTTCGGACTATGGCTACACCTTC.

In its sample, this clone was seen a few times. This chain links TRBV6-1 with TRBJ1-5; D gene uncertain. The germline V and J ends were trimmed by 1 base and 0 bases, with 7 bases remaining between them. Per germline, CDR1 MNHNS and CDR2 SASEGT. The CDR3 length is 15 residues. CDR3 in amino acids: CASSEGLYSNQPQHF. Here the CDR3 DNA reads TGTGCCAGCAGTGAAGGTCTGTATAGCAATCAGCCCCAGCATTTT.

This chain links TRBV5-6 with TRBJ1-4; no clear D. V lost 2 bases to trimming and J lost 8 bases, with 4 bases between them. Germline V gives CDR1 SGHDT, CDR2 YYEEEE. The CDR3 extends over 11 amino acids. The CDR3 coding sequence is TGTGCCAGCAGCTTTGAGGAAAAACTGTTTTTT. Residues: CASSFEEKLFF.

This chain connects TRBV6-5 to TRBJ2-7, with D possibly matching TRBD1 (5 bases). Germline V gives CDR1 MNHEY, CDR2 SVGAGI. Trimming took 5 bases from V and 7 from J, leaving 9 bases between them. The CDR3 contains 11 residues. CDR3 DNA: TGTGCCAGCAGTAGGGGCGGAGAGCAGTACTTC. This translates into CASSRGGEQYF.

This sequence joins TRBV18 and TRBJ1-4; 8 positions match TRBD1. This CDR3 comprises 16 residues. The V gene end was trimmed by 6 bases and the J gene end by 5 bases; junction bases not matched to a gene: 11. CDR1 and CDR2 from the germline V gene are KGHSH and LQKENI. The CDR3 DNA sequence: TGTGCCAGCTCCCGAGGACTACGGACAGGGAATGAAAAACTGTTTTTT. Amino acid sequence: CASSRGLRTGNEKLFF.

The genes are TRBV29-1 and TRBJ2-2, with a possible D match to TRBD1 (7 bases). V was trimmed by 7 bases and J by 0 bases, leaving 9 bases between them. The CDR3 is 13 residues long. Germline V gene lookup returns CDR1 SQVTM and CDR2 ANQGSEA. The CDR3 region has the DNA TGCAGCGCCAGGGGGGCGAACACCGGGGAGCTGTTTTTT. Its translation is CSARGANTGELFF.

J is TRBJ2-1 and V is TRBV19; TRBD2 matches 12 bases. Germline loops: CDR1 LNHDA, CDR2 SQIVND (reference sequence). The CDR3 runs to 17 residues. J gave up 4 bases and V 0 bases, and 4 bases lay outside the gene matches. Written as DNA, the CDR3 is TGTGCCAGTAGTATAGATCGTGGGACTAGCGGGTACAATGAGCAGTTCTTC. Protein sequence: CASSIDRGTSGYNEQFF. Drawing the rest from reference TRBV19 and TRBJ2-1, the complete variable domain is DGGITQSPKYLFRKEGQNVTLSCEQNLNHDAMYWYRQDPGQGLRLIYYSQIVNDFQKGDIAEGYSVSREKKESFPLTVTSAQKNPTAFYLCASSIDRGTSGYNEQFFGPGTRLTVL.

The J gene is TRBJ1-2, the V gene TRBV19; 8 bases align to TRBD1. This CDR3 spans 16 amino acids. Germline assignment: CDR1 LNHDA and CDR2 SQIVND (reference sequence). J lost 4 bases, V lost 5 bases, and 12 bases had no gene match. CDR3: CASSGDLDRALYGYTF. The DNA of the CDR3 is TGTGCCAGTAGTGGGGACTTGGACAGGGCTCTCTATGGCTACACCTTC.

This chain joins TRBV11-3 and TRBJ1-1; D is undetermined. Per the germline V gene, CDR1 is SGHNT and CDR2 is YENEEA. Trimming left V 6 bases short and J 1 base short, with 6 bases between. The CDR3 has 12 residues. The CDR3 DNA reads TGTGCCAGCAGTCTCTGGAACACTGAAGCTTTCTTT. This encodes CASSLWNTEAFF.

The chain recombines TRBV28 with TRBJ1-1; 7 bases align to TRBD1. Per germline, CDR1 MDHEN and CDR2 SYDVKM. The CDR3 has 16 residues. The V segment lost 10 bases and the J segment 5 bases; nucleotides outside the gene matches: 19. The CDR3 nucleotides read TGTGCCATCCTTAAGGCCGTAGGACAGGTTAGAACTGAAGCTTTCTTT. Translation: CAILKAVGQVRTEAFF.

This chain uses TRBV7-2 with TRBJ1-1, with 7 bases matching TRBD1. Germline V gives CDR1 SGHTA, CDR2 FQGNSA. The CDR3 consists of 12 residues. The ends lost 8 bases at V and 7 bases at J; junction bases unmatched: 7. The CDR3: CASRGQIHEAFF. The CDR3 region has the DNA TGTGCCAGCCGGGGACAGATCCATGAAGCTTTCTTT. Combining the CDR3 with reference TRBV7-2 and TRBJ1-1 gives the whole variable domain GAGVSQSPSNKVTEKGKDVELRCDPISGHTALYWYRQSLGQGLEFLIYFQGNSAPDKSGLPSDRFSAERTGGSVSTLTIQRTQQEDSAVYLCASRGQIHEAFFGQGTRLTVV.